Presented here are 32 T cell receptor beta chains from one specimen sequenced in a study of CD8 T cells in Susac syndrome. RNA, at about 0.45 to 1 ug, was reverse transcribed with random hexamers. TCRdb recomputed calls from the immunoSEQ multiplex PCR reads with MiXCR, one row per CDR3 protein. The sample holds roughly 150,000 distinct CDR3 sequences, approximately 94% seen once. The sample was CD4+ T cells from PBMCs. These receptors were taken from a human donor with multiple sclerosis.

This clonotype has a single count. This rearrangement joins TRBV20-1 to TRBJ2-7, with D maybe TRBD2 (6 bases). Germline assignment: CDR1 DFQATT and CDR2 SNEGSKA (reference sequence). The CDR3 contains 14 residues. The V and J ends lost 0 bases and 5 bases respectively, with 14 bases between them. CDR3 DNA: TGCAGTGCTAGAGAGTGGGGTGGAGGGGACGAGCAGTACTTC. Translation gives CSAREWGGGDEQYF.

The J gene is TRBJ1-5, the V gene TRBV3-1; D remains ambiguous. The germline CDR1 and CDR2 sequences are LGHDT and YNNKEL (reference sequence). The V gene lost 3 bases and the J gene lost 7 bases, with 10 bases spanning the gap. The CDR3 runs to 13 residues. The CDR3 loop reads CASSHLGIQPQHF. DNA of the CDR3: TGTGCCAGCAGCCATTTGGGGATCCAGCCCCAGCATTTT.

The chain recombines TRBV7-2 with TRBJ1-5; no clear D gene. Germline V gene data show CDR1 as SGHTA and CDR2 as FQGNSA. V dropped 3 bases and J dropped 0 bases, with 6 bases sitting between them. CDR3 length: 14 residues. The CDR3 is CASSFQYSNQPQHF. The CDR3 DNA reads as TGTGCCAGCAGCTTTCAATATAGCAATCAGCCCCAGCATTTT. The entire variable domain, with the rest obtained from reference TRBV7-2 and TRBJ1-5, is as follows: GAGVSQSPSNKVTEKGKDVELRCDPISGHTALYWYRQSLGQGLEFLIYFQGNSAPDKSGLPSDRFSAERTGGSVSTLTIQRTQQEDSAVYLCASSFQYSNQPQHFGDGTRLSIL.

Only one count was recorded for this clonotype. The chain links TRBV6-2 or TRBV6-3 to TRBJ1-5, with a tentative D call TRBD1 (5 bases). Germline assignment: CDR1 MNHEY and CDR2 SVGEGT. V was clipped by 8 bases and J by 3 bases, with 14 bases between them. This CDR3 has 14 amino acids. CDR3 coding DNA: TGTGCCAGCGGGGCGTCGACAGTCAATCAGCCCCAGCATTTT. Its protein product is CASGASTVNQPQHF.

The chain uses TRBV12-3 or TRBV12-4 and TRBJ1-1; 8 bases map to TRBD1. The CDR3 runs to 15 residues. With 5 bases clipped from V and 1 base from J, the junction kept 6 bases outside the gene matches. The CDR3 sequence is CASSLYGQGNTEAFF. The CDR3 bases are TGTGCCAGCAGTCTCTATGGACAGGGGAACACTGAAGCTTTCTTT.

The count of this clonotype is one. The chain joins TRBV20-1 to TRBJ2-5; 13 bases are shared with TRBD2. With 1 base clipped from V and 5 bases from J, the junction kept 7 bases outside the gene matches. The CDR3 runs 16 residues. CDR1 and CDR2 (germline): DFQATT, SNEGSKA (reference sequence). CDR3 region: CSARARTSGSVETQYF. CDR3 sequence (DNA): TGCAGTGCTAGAGCGAGGACTAGCGGGAGTGTTGAGACCCAGTACTTC.

This chain connects TRBV5-4 to TRBJ1-5; TRBD1 aligns across 7 bases. The CDR3 is 13 amino acids. The germline V gene has CDR1 SGHNT and CDR2 YYREEE (reference sequence). Germline trimming cut 4 bases from V and 7 bases from J; bases unmatched to any gene: 5. As DNA, the CDR3 is TGTGCCAGCAGCGAAGACAGGGAACAGCCCCAGCATTTT. As protein: CASSEDREQPQHF.

This clonotype was seen once. The chain uses TRBV20-1 and TRBJ1-1, with a weak D call TRBD1 (5 bases). V dropped 5 bases and J dropped 5 bases, with 12 bases sitting between them. This CDR3 contains 12 residues. Germline CDR1 reads DFQATT; CDR2 reads SNEGSKA (reference sequence). The CDR3 is CSAGDRRTEAFF. As DNA, the CDR3 is TGCAGTGCTGGGGACCGGAGGACTGAAGCTTTCTTT.

In this sample, this clonotype turned up once. The genes are TRBV9 and TRBJ2-2, with D possibly TRBD2 on 5 matching bases. The V end was cut by 0 bases, the J end by 5 bases, with 11 bases between. The V gene's germline CDR1 is SGDLS and CDR2 YYNGEE. This CDR3 comprises 15 residues. CDR3: CASSVGSELTGELFF. The DNA of the CDR3 is TGTGCCAGCAGCGTAGGTAGCGAGCTTACCGGGGAGCTGTTTTTT. Together with reference TRBV9 and TRBJ2-2, the CDR3 gives the full variable domain: DSGVTQTPKHLITATGQRVTLRCSPRSGDLSVYWYQQSLDQGLQFLIQYYNGEERAKGNILERFSAQQFPDLHSELNLSSLELGDSALYFCASSVGSELTGELFFGEGSRLTVL.

The chain recombines TRBV15 with TRBJ1-1; D possibly corresponds to TRBD1 (6 bases). The germline V gene encodes CDR1 LNHNV and CDR2 YYDKDF (reference sequence). This CDR3 spans 13 amino acids. V dropped 8 bases and J dropped 12 bases, with 22 bases sitting between them. CDR3 sequence reads: CATAWARQERTFF. The CDR3 region has the DNA TGTGCCACCGCCTGGGCGAGACAGGAGAGAACTTTCTTT. The full variable domain, rest sourced from reference TRBV15 and TRBJ1-1, is DAMVIQNPRYQVTQFGKPVTLSCSQTLNHNVMYWYQQKSSQAPKLLFHYYDKDFNNEADTPDNFQSRRPNTSFCFLDIRSPGLGDTAMYLCATAWARQERTFFGQGTRLTVV.

This chain links TRBV7-2 with TRBJ2-7, with a possible D match to TRBD1 (6 bases). The CDR3 is 15 residues long. V lost 1 base and J 4 bases, leaving 14 bases between the germline ends. The germline V gene has CDR1 SGHTA and CDR2 FQGNSA. CDR3 nucleotide sequence: TGTGCCAGCAGCTTAGTAGGGCAGGGGCTATACGAGCAGTACTTC. This sequence encodes CASSLVGQGLYEQYF.

The CDR3, as DNA: TGTGCCAGCAGTGAACCGCTCCATCAGCCCCAGCATTTT. Its translation is CASSEPLHQPQHF. The V and J genes are TRBV6-1 and TRBJ1-5; D ambiguous. V was clipped by 2 bases and J by 5 bases, with 7 bases between them. Per the germline V gene, CDR1 is MNHNS and CDR2 is SASEGT. This CDR3 has 13 residues.

This chain joins TRBV7-6 and TRBJ2-2; the D gene is possibly TRBD1 (6 bases). V lost 8 bases and J lost 2, with 15 bases in between. In germline, CDR1 is SGHVS, CDR2 FNYEAQ. CDR3 size: 15 residues. This CDR3 reads CASGRDTQNTGELFF. The CDR3, as DNA: TGTGCCAGCGGCCGGGACACTCAAAACACCGGGGAGCTGTTTTTT.

The V gene is TRBV20-1, the J gene TRBJ2-5; the match to TRBD2 covers 8 bases. Looked up from germline, CDR1 is DFQATT and CDR2 is SNEGSKA (reference sequence). This CDR3 has 14 residues. V was pared by 3 bases and J by 2 bases, with 5 bases of the junction left unmatched. The DNA of the CDR3 is TGCAGTGCTAGTAACCGGGAGGGGCAAGAGACCCAGTACTTC. This translates into CSASNREGQETQYF.

The chain links TRBV7-2 to TRBJ1-4, with 9 bases aligning to TRBD1. Germline-derived CDR1 and CDR2 are SGHTA and FQGNSA. The CDR3 spans 14 residues. After removal of 6 bases from V and 5 bases from J, the junction contained 4 bases not matched to a gene. Here the CDR3 reads CASRHRGRNEKLFF. CDR3 sequence (DNA): TGTGCCAGCAGGCACAGGGGGCGGAATGAAAAACTGTTTTTT.

The gene calls are TRBV9 and TRBJ2-5, with 9 bases aligning to TRBD1. V was clipped by 4 bases and J by 4 bases; unmatched bases: 8. The germline CDR1 and CDR2 sequences are SGDLS and YYNGEE. The CDR3 extends over 15 amino acids. The DNA of the CDR3 is TGTGCCAGCAGCCTTCCCCCGACAGGGGGAGAGACCCAGTACTTC. Protein product: CASSLPPTGGETQYF.

This chain connects TRBV9 to TRBJ2-1; D ambiguous. Germline-derived CDR1 and CDR2 are SGDLS and YYNGEE. The V and J ends lost 0 bases and 2 bases respectively, with 6 bases between them. This CDR3 has 14 amino acids. CDR3 protein: CASSVVTAYNEQFF. CDR3 coding DNA: TGTGCCAGCAGCGTAGTGACTGCCTACAATGAGCAGTTCTTC.

V is TRBV11-3 and J is TRBJ2-3, with TRBD2 identical over 14 bases. The CDR3 runs to 17 residues. Germline V gene data show CDR1 as SGHNT and CDR2 as YENEEA. The V and J ends lost 3 bases and 4 bases, in that order; junction bases with no gene match: 6. DNA of the CDR3: TGTGCCAGCAGCTTCGGGACTAGCGGGAGAGGGGCAGATACGCAGTATTTT. Amino acid sequence: CASSFGTSGRGADTQYF.

The count of this clonotype is one. V and J are TRBV6-1 and TRBJ1-1, with 7 bases matching TRBD1. The CDR3 spans 15 residues. Germline V gene lookup returns CDR1 MNHNS and CDR2 SASEGT. The V gene end was trimmed by 0 bases and the J gene end by 4 bases; junction bases not matched to a gene: 5. The CDR3 loop reads CASSEAPGTVTEAFF. Here the CDR3 DNA reads TGTGCCAGCAGTGAAGCCCCCGGGACAGTCACTGAAGCTTTCTTT.

The chain couples TRBV7-9 to TRBJ1-2; 10 bases are shared with TRBD1. Germline values: CDR1 SEHNR, CDR2 FQNEAQ (reference sequence). This CDR3 region has 14 residues. V was clipped by 6 bases and J by 4 bases; unmatched bases: 5. The CDR3 coding sequence is TGTGCCAGCAGACCGACAGGGGGCGGCTATGGCTACACCTTC. Its translation is CASRPTGGGYGYTF. Drawing the rest from reference TRBV7-9 and TRBJ1-2, the complete variable domain is DTGVSQNPRHKITKRGQNVTFRCDPISEHNRLYWYRQTLGQGPEFLTYFQNEAQLEKSRLLSDRFSAERPKGSFSTLEIQRTEQGDSAMYLCASRPTGGGYGYTFGSGTRLTVV.

V and J are TRBV18 and TRBJ2-1, with a weak D call TRBD2 (6 bases). Germline-derived CDR1 and CDR2 are KGHSH and LQKENI. The V end was cut by 1 base, the J end by 7 bases, with 20 bases between. CDR3 size: 17 residues. The CDR3: CASSPLAAGSLMNEQFF. For the CDR3, the DNA is TGTGCCAGCTCACCACTGGCGGCGGGATCATTGATGAATGAGCAGTTCTTC.

The V call is TRBV29-1, the J call TRBJ1-1; D not resolved. The CDR3 contains 12 residues. The germline CDR1 and CDR2 sequences are SQVTM and ANQGSEA. V was trimmed by 7 bases and J by 3 bases, leaving 12 bases between them. In DNA, the CDR3 is TGCAGCGCCGGAGATATAGACACTGAAGCTTTCTTT. This translates into CSAGDIDTEAFF.

The CDR3 protein is CASRTGQASYEQYF. As DNA, the CDR3 is TGTGCCAGCAGAACGGGACAGGCCTCCTACGAGCAGTACTTC. V usage is TRBV6-1 and J usage is TRBJ2-7; 8 bases line up with TRBD1. Per germline, CDR1 MNHNS and CDR2 SASEGT. This CDR3 is built from 14 residues. V trimming: 6 bases; J trimming: 0 bases; junction bases outside the gene matches: 4.

The rearrangement joins TRBV10-3 to TRBJ2-2; 7 nucleotides match TRBD2. The germline gives CDR1 ENHRY, CDR2 SYGVKD. The CDR3 is 15 residues long. With V trimmed by 8 bases and J by 5 bases, 11 bases remained unmatched. CDR3 amino acids: CAIPRRAGRTGELFF. In DNA, the CDR3 is TGTGCCATCCCGCGGAGAGCGGGAAGGACCGGGGAGCTGTTTTTT.

The V and J genes are TRBV7-9 and TRBJ2-3, with D maybe TRBD2 (6 bases). This CDR3 is built from 13 residues. Germline CDR1 and CDR2: SEHNR and FQNEAQ (reference sequence). Trimming took off 8 bases at V and 10 bases at J, with 19 bases between the two ends. The CDR3 here is CASGGGRSASQYF. CDR3 sequence (DNA): TGTGCCAGCGGGGGAGGTCGTAGCGCATCGCAGTATTTT.

The chain joins TRBV18 to TRBJ2-1; D is ambiguous. This CDR3 is built from 13 residues. Trimming removed 3 bases at V and 9 bases at J, with 12 bases between. Germline V gene lookup returns CDR1 KGHSH and CDR2 LQKENI. CDR3 sequence reads: CASSPSANGEQFF. In nucleotides, the CDR3 is TGTGCCAGCTCACCGTCGGCAAATGGTGAGCAGTTCTTC.

V is TRBV4-2 and J is TRBJ1-1, with D maybe TRBD1 (5 bases). V lost 4 bases to trimming and J lost 6 bases, with 12 bases between them. In germline, CDR1 is LGHNA, CDR2 YNFKEQ. The CDR3 is made up of 13 amino acids. The CDR3 loop reads CASSRGPDAEAFF. CDR3 coding DNA: TGTGCCAGCAGCCGGGGCCCAGACGCTGAAGCTTTCTTT.

V usage is TRBV2 and J usage is TRBJ2-5, with D uncertain. Germline V gene lookup returns CDR1 SNHLY and CDR2 FYNNEI. The CDR3 extends over 13 amino acids. V was pared by 7 bases and J by 4 bases, with 13 bases between. The DNA of the CDR3 is TGTGCCAGCAACCTAGAAGGTCCAGAGACCCAGTACTTC. This gives the protein CASNLEGPETQYF.

CDR3 in DNA: TGTGCCAGCAGCTTAAGTCGGGCTGAGCAGTTCTTC. The encoded protein is CASSLSRAEQFF. This rearrangement joins TRBV11-2 to TRBJ2-1; D is uncertain. CDR1 and CDR2 (germline): SGHAT, FQNNGV. The V gene lost 2 bases and the J gene lost 9 bases, with 8 bases spanning the gap. The CDR3 sequence is 12 residues long.

The chain has TRBV27 and TRBJ2-7; either TRBD1 or TRBD2 may fit D (5 bases each). Looked up from germline, CDR1 is MNHEY and CDR2 is SMNVEV (reference sequence). V lost 6 bases and J lost 0, with 12 bases in between. The CDR3 has 14 residues. The CDR3 DNA reads as TGTGCCAGCAGGGGCGAGGGGCACTCCTACGAGCAGTACTTC. It specifies CASRGEGHSYEQYF.

CDR3 coding DNA: TGCAGTGCGCGTGGGAGATACGAGCAGTACTTC. It translates to CSARGRYEQYF. This chain links TRBV20-1 with TRBJ2-7; possibly TRBD2 for D (5 bases). The CDR3 totals 11 residues. V was clipped by 6 bases and J by 4 bases, with 10 bases between them. Germline values: CDR1 DFQATT, CDR2 SNEGSKA (reference sequence).

This chain joins TRBV28 and TRBJ2-6; TRBD2 agrees at 7 bases. V was pared by 5 bases and J by 5 bases, with 6 bases of the junction left unmatched. Germline CDR1 and CDR2: MDHEN and SYDVKM. The CDR3 sequence is 15 residues long. The CDR3, as DNA: TGTGCCAGCAGTGGGGGGGAGGGAAGGGCCAACGTCCTGACTTTC. This codes for CASSGGEGRANVLTF.